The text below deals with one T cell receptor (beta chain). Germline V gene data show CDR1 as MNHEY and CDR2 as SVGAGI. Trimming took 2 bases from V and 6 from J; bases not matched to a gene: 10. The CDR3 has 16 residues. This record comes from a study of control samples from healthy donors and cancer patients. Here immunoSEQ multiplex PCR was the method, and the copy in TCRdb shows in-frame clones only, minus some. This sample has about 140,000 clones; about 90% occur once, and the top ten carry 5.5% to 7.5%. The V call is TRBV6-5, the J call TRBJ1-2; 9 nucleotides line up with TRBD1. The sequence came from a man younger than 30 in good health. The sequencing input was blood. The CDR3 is CASSYTGSRQGDGYTF. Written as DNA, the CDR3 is TGTGCCAGCAGTTACACAGGTAGTCGACAGGGGGATGGCTACACCTTC.